This T cell receptor beta chain was captured by sequencing in a study of control samples from healthy donors and cancer patients. Sequenced by immunoSEQ multiplex PCR; TCRdb stores in-frame clones only, minus some. In the table there are 100,000 to 150,000 clones, roughly 90% of which are singletons. Trimming shortened V by 7 bases and J by 6 bases, and 15 bases separated the two germline ends. CDR1 and CDR2 (germline): SQVTM, ANQGSEA. The CDR3 length is 13 residues. The clonotype comes from a man between 18 and 35 years old in good health. Sequencing input: blood. The V gene is TRBV29-1, the J gene TRBJ2-2; tentative D call: TRBD1 (6 bases). CDR3 amino acids: CSAWRQGSGELFF. CDR3 bases: TGCAGCGCCTGGCGGCAGGGGTCCGGGGAGCTGTTTTTT.